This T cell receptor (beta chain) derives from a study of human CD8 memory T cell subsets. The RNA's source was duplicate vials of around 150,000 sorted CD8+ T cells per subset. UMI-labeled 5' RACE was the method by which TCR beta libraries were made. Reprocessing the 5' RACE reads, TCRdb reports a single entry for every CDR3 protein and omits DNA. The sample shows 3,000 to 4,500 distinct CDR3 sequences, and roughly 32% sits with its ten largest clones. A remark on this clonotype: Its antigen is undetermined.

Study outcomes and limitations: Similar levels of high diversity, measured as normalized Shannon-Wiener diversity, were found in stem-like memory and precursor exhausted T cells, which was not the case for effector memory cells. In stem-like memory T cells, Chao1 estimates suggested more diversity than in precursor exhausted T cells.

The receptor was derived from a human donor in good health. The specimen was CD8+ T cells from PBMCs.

CDR3 protein: CSAESSQGASPLHF. This rearrangement joins TRBV20-1 to TRBJ1-6; absent DNA, TCRdb's TRBD1 call cannot be checked. The germline V gene has CDR1 DFQATT and CDR2 SNEGSKA (reference sequence). The CDR3 has 14 residues.